What follows are 4 T cell receptor beta chains derived from one specimen sequenced in a study of human T cells and chemical hapten exposure. Via MiXCR, TCRdb re-called the RACE reads, giving one row per CDR3 protein. The data hold tens of thousands of distinct CDR3 sequences, with roughly a tenth observed a single time. Time point of the sample: patch test 1, 2 weeks after DPC sensitization. The treatment is: therapeutic diphenylcyclopropenone sensitization with weekly scalp DPC. This sample comprised whole blood, obtained in connection with sensitization to the hapten diphenylcyclopropenone (DPC). The receptors derive from a man aged 40-50 years with alopecia areata. Some clones in this sample may be carry-over from other donors' samples.

This clonotype was counted at least ten times. The CDR3 region is CASSFTRGTQYF. CDR3 DNA: TGTGCCAGCAGTTTTACTCGGGGTACGCAGTATTTT. The chain couples TRBV28 to TRBJ2-3; D may be TRBD2 (5 bases). Trimming left V 3 bases short and J 8 bases short, with 9 bases between. Germline assignment: CDR1 MDHEN and CDR2 SYDVKM. The CDR3 has 12 residues.

This clonotype came up a few times. This rearrangement joins TRBV9 to TRBJ2-3, with D hard to call. The V end was cut by 4 bases, the J end by 8 bases, with 11 bases between. Germline V CDR1 and CDR2: SGDLS, YYNGEE. The CDR3 contains 12 residues. CDR3 DNA: TGTGCCAGCAGCCCCCGTAGTGGTACGCAGTATTTT. Its translation: CASSPRSGTQYF.

The chain uses TRBV5-1 and TRBJ2-1, with unresolved D. V was trimmed by 0 bases and J by 14 bases, leaving 9 bases between them. Germline CDR1 reads SGHRS; CDR2 reads YFSETQ. This CDR3 contains 11 residues. The CDR3 loop is CASSLDDLKFF. The CDR3 DNA reads TGCGCCAGCAGCTTGGACGACCTTAAGTTCTTC.

A note on this clonotype: At one boundary the junction diverges from the germline segment, which might be a read error. The V gene is TRBV7-6, the J gene TRBJ2-5, with TRBD1 matching over 10 bases. CDR3 length equals 11 residues. Germline loops: CDR1 SGHVS, CDR2 FNYEAQ. This CDR3 is CASSSGTGDDF. The CDR3 DNA is TGTGCCAGCAGCTCCGGGACAGGGGATGACTTC.